The clone carrying this T cell receptor (beta chain) was detected only a few times. Its antigen is unidentified. This sample was included in a study of vaccination and CD4 T cells after COVID-19. Germline V gene data show CDR1 as MNHEY and CDR2 as SMNVEV (reference sequence). The length of the CDR3 is 17 residues. V dropped 3 bases and J dropped 1; count of bases not matched to a gene: 12. Treatment described: approximately 9-day PBMC culture with coronavirus spike peptide pools or control peptides (ViraFEST assay). The Oncomine TCR Beta short-read assay sequenced DNA from cultured CD4+ T cells. Via MiXCR, TCRdb re-called the PCR reads, giving one row per CDR3 protein. This sample has approximately 21,000 distinct CDR3 sequences; about 27% occur once, and the top ten carry about a tenth.

Sequencing was performed on cultured CD4+ T cells from blood. The genes are TRBV27 and TRBJ2-7; 7 bases are a match to TRBD1. The TCR originated in a human donor with COVID-19. The CDR3 region has the DNA TGTGCCAGCAGTTTCCCACCGGTTAGGGGGCGATCCTACGAGCAGTACTTC. This codes for CASSFPPVRGRSYEQYF.